This TCR beta chain was sequenced for a study of blood T cell repertoires in COVID-19. Overall study context: Sites across the United States, Italy and Spain contributed samples from acute and convalescent COVID-19. T cells, B-cell-depleted T cells, or PBMCs provided the cDNA or gDNA that served as material.

Germline-derived CDR1 and CDR2 are KGHSH and LQKENI. Trimming removed 6 bases at V and 2 bases at J, with 10 bases between. This CDR3 has 13 residues. Authors' data handling: The assay estimated nucleated cells by amplifying reference gene primers. The table came from immunoSEQ multiplex PCR; TCRdb's copy has only in-frame clones and leaves some out. V and J calls and clone size are those listed in that table; D and trimming were worked out from the DNA. This table has 65,000 to 90,000 clones, approximately 89% appearing once. This receptor was obtained from a human donor in a cohort sampled during active COVID-19. Source material: peripheral blood. This chain connects TRBV18 to TRBJ1-1; D uncertain. CDR3: CASSQSVNTEAFF. As DNA, the CDR3 is TGTGCCAGCTCCCAGAGCGTTAACACTGAAGCTTTCTTT.